One sample yielded the 11 T cell receptor beta chains listed below, sequenced in a study of blood T cell repertoires in COVID-19. TCRdb keeps only in-frame clones here, not all; method: immunoSEQ multiplex PCR. The sample contains 250,000 or so clones, around 90% of which appear only once. The sequenced sample consisted of peripheral blood. These receptors were collected from a man aged 25 to 45 with COVID-19, enrolled during active disease.

This chain connects TRBV7-2 to TRBJ2-2; 7 bases fit TRBD2. The length of the CDR3 is 16 residues. J lost 1 base, V lost 4 bases, and 6 bases had no gene match. Germline CDR1 is SGHTA and CDR2 is FQGNSA. CDR3 nucleotide sequence: TGTGCCAGCAGCTGGACTGGCGGGGGGAACACCGGGGAGCTGTTTTTT. Translation gives CASSWTGGGNTGELFF. Drawing the rest from reference TRBV7-2 and TRBJ2-2, the complete variable domain is GAGVSQSPSNKVTEKGKDVELRCDPISGHTALYWYRQSLGQGLEFLIYFQGNSAPDKSGLPSDRFSAERTGGSVSTLTIQRTQQEDSAVYLCASSWTGGGNTGELFFGEGSRLTVL.

The rearrangement links TRBV19 to TRBJ1-5; 8 nucleotides line up with TRBD1. From germline, CDR1 is LNHDA and CDR2 SQIVND (reference sequence). This CDR3 is 14 amino acids long. With 6 bases clipped from V and 3 bases from J, the junction kept 4 bases outside the gene matches. CDR3 region: CASRVTGDNQPQHF. CDR3 DNA: TGTGCCAGTAGGGTGACAGGGGACAATCAGCCCCAGCATTTT.

This clone appeared once. Additional DNA sequences in this sample encode the identical CDR3. This chain uses TRBV3-1 (or the pseudogene TRBV3-2) with TRBJ1-1, with D unclear. The CDR3 is 14 residues long. Trimming cost V 1 base and J 1 base, with 7 bases left between them. Germline lookup yields CDR1 LGHDT and CDR2 YNNKEL (reference sequence). The chain's CDR3 is CASSQGAGNTEAFF. DNA of the CDR3: TGTGCCAGCAGCCAAGGCGCCGGGAACACTGAAGCTTTCTTT.

The V call is TRBV9, the J call TRBJ2-5; D might be TRBD2 (5 bases). V was clipped by 0 bases and J by 5 bases, with 8 bases between them. CDR1 is SGDLS and CDR2 is YYNGEE in the germline V gene. There are 13 residues in the CDR3. CDR3 nucleotide sequence: TGTGCCAGCAGCGTAGAGTCGGGGGAGACCCAGTACTTC. It specifies CASSVESGETQYF.

This clone showed up just once. The chain uses TRBV19 and TRBJ1-2; 7 nucleotides agree with TRBD1. This CDR3 region has 15 residues. The germline V gene encodes CDR1 LNHDA and CDR2 SQIVND (reference sequence). The ends lost 0 bases at V and 8 bases at J; junction bases unmatched: 9. The CDR3 sequence: CASSIDPPQGGGYTF. The CDR3 DNA is TGTGCCAGTAGTATAGACCCCCCCCAGGGGGGCGGCTACACCTTC.

The chain recombines TRBV5-1 with TRBJ2-5, with 7 nucleotides matching TRBD1. V dropped 0 bases and J dropped 1; count of bases not matched to a gene: 9. CDR1 and CDR2 from the germline V gene are SGHRS and YFSETQ. CDR3 size: 17 residues. CDR3 nucleotides: TGCGCCAGCAGCTTGGAGGCAGGGGGTATCTTCCAAGAGACCCAGTACTTC. Encoded protein: CASSLEAGGIFQETQYF.

This clone appeared a single time. The rearrangement links TRBV4-1 to TRBJ2-3; 9 nucleotides line up with TRBD2. This CDR3 spans 17 amino acids. With 0 bases clipped from V and 2 bases from J, the junction kept 6 bases outside the gene matches. Per germline, CDR1 MGHRA and CDR2 YSYEKL. The DNA for the CDR3 is TGCGCCAGCAGCCAAGATTTTTCTAGCGGGGACACAGATACGCAGTATTTT. Translation gives CASSQDFSSGDTDTQYF.

The V call is TRBV29-1, the J call TRBJ1-5, with 7 bases fitting TRBD1. CDR1 and CDR2 (germline): SQVTM, ANQGSEA. This CDR3 is built from 14 residues. J gave up 5 bases and V 4 bases, and 8 bases lay outside the gene matches. CDR3 amino acids: CSVAEGAKDQPQHF. CDR3 nucleotide sequence: TGCAGCGTTGCCGAGGGGGCTAAGGATCAGCCCCAGCATTTT.

CDR3 sequence reads: CASRGRDYLVGHEQFF. The CDR3 DNA reads as TGTGCCAGCAGGGGCCGGGACTACCTCGTGGGCCATGAGCAGTTCTTC. The genes are TRBV2 and TRBJ2-1; the match to TRBD2 covers 7 bases. Germline assignment: CDR1 SNHLY and CDR2 FYNNEI. Trimming at V came to 6 bases and at J to 8 bases, leaving 16 bases not matched to a gene. The CDR3 runs to 16 residues. Drawing the rest from reference TRBV2 and TRBJ2-1, the complete variable domain is EPEVTQTPSHQVTQMGQEVILRCVPISNHLYFYWYRQILGQKVEFLVSFYNNEISEKSEIFDDQFSVERPDGSNFTLKIRSTKLEDSAMYFCASRGRDYLVGHEQFFGPGTRLTVL.

This clone was seen once. The chain has TRBV27 and TRBJ2-2; no definite D call. The CDR3 sequence is 13 residues long. V was shortened by 3 bases and J by 5 bases, with 7 bases between the two germline ends. Germline CDR1 reads MNHEY; CDR2 reads SMNVEV (reference sequence). The CDR3 here is CASSFRGTGELFF. The CDR3 DNA follows: TGTGCCAGCAGTTTTCGAGGTACCGGGGAGCTGTTTTTT.

The DNA for the CDR3 is TGTGCCAGCTCGGGAACTCGCCGTTTGAATGAGCAGTTCTTC. Translated, it gives CASSGTRRLNEQFF. This chain uses TRBV2 with TRBJ2-1; D possibly corresponds to TRBD2 (5 bases). The germline CDR1 and CDR2 sequences are SNHLY and FYNNEI. V lost 8 bases and J lost 7, with 18 bases in between. CDR3 length: 14 amino acids.